A selection of T cell receptor beta chains follows, all from one sample in a study of OX40 agonist ivuxolimab in advanced cancers. Method: immunoSEQ multiplex PCR; TCRdb's copy keeps in-frame clones and lacks some. The sample comprises 78,000 or so clones, roughly 85% of which are singletons, and under 20% rests with the top ten. The material sequenced was CD4+ or CD8+ T cells sorted from blood, taken in a trial of the OX40 agonist ivuxolimab. These receptors all stem from an adult with an advanced solid tumor such as melanoma, head and neck, liver or kidney cancer. CDR3s include the opening cysteine and the closing phenylalanine or tryptophan. The D gene is left open where the match is weak.

J	length	V	D	CDR3
TRBJ2-7	14	TRBV21-1	.	CASSTRVGLHEQYF
TRBJ2-3	17	TRBV14	TRBD2	CASSQWSSGNRADTQYF
TRBJ1-3	14	TRBV13	TRBD1	CASSLTGTGNTIYF
TRBJ2-7	14	TRBV14	TRBD2	CASSQILAEYEQYF
TRBJ1-5	23	TRBV15	TRBD1	CATSRDRVGRPGTGVYSNQPQHF
TRBJ2-1	11	TRBV10-3	TRBD1	CAIKGGDEQFF
.	15	TRBV27	TRBD2	CASGFLSGSSYEQYF
TRBJ2-7	16	TRBV10-3	TRBD2	CAISGDSGTLSYEQYF
TRBJ1-1	13	TRBV29-1	.	CSVGRIPNTEAFF
TRBJ1-1	11	TRBV6-6	.	CASSYRSLSFF
TRBJ2-1	15	TRBV2	.	CASSGGPERGDEQFF
TRBJ2-7	16	TRBV5-1	.	CASSPGGGVGPYEQYF
TRBJ2-7	16	TRBV21-1	.	CASSPWTSGESYEQYF
TRBJ1-5	15	TRBV6-5	.	CASSPVTGGNQPQHF
TRBJ1-2	15	TRBV21-1	.	CASPITASANYGYTF
TRBJ2-1	13	TRBV29-1	TRBD1	CSVDGTGDNEQFF
TRBJ2-5	16	TRBV19	.	CASSTSRLVGEETQYF
TRBJ1-2	12	TRBV29-1	.	CSAYSGAYGYTF
TRBJ1-1	14	TRBV10-1	.	CASSISRDTMKAFF
TRBJ2-5	15	TRBV28	TRBD1	CASSFSGGWQETQYF
TRBJ1-1	14	TRBV5-1	.	CASSWGEENTEAFF
TRBJ2-3	15	TRBV7-9	TRBD1	CASSLVGTGFDTQYF
TRBJ2-3	16	TRBV10-1	.	CASSPSGFPHTDTQYF
TRBJ2-3	14	TRBV5-4	.	CASSTGLLPDTQYF
TRBJ1-2	16	TRBV6-1	TRBD1	CASSEVRDRGIYGYTF
TRBJ2-2	14	TRBV18	.	CASSPGEAVGELFF
TRBJ2-2	14	TRBV5-6	.	CASNFWWAAGELFF
TRBJ1-2	14	TRBV2	.	CASSEAAGNYGYTF
TRBJ2-3	17	TRBV5-1	TRBD2	CASSYTIAGGSTDTQYF
TRBJ1-2	13	TRBV19	TRBD1	CASSGQGARGYTF
TRBJ2-7	15	TRBV4-1	.	CASSQGLASTYEQYF
TRBJ2-1	17	TRBV14	TRBD2	CASSRGLASSSYNEQFF
TRBJ2-1	12	TRBV27	.	CASSYRNNEQFF
TRBJ2-1	14	TRBV27	TRBD2	CASSLRLADNEQFF
TRBJ1-3	14	TRBV6-1	TRBD1	CASSKQGNGNTIYF
TRBJ2-7	15	TRBV9	TRBD2	CASSPLAGGYYEQYF
TRBJ1-2	14	TRBV29-1	TRBD1	CSVGDGQGIYGYTF
TRBJ2-7	14	TRBV7-9	TRBD1	CASSLGQGVDEQYF
TRBJ2-1	19	TRBV19	TRBD2	CASSPRPGILAGVAGEQFF
TRBJ2-1	16	TRBV14	.	CASSQDSGSSYNEQFF
TRBJ2-7	11	TRBV5-1	.	CASSESYEQYF
TRBJ2-5	14	TRBV9	.	CASSVGTSGETQYF
TRBJ2-5	16	TRBV5-1	.	CASSLSGGVGQETQYF
TRBJ2-3	16	TRBV19	TRBD2	CASSHLLAGGTDTQYF
TRBJ2-3	14	TRBV6-5	.	CASSYIESTDTQYF
TRBJ2-3	14	TRBV15	.	CATSRQDSWDTQYF
TRBJ2-3	14	TRBV7-2	.	CASSSETSTDTQYF
TRBJ2-7	15	TRBV27	TRBD2	CASSVALAVVYEQYF
TRBJ1-1	14	TRBV5-4	.	CASSPVGGNTEAFF
TRBJ2-1	18	TRBV7-7	TRBD2	CASSDIAGGPISYNEQFF